This T cell receptor (beta chain) was recorded in a study of CD8 T cells in Susac syndrome. Overall study: Patients with Susac syndrome were therapy-naive, on corticosteroids, or on intravenous immunoglobulin alone at the time that blood was drawn.

The CDR3 consists of 14 residues. Germline V gene data show CDR1 as MGHRA and CDR2 as YSYEKL. V lost 3 bases to trimming and J lost 6 bases, with 12 bases between them. RNA was extracted with the RNeasy kit, and a quantity of 0.5 to 1 ug was reverse transcribed using random hexamers. With immunoSEQ multiplex PCR, TCR beta CDR3 was amplified across 54 Vbeta and 13 Jbeta. TCRdb itself ran the immunoSEQ multiplex PCR reads through MiXCR, one entry per CDR3 protein. The table lists some 130,000 distinct CDR3 sequences, over 90% of them singletons. Bulk CD8+ and CD4+ cells came from magnetic negative isolation; CD8+ TEMRA by FACS.

Sequencing was performed on CD8+ T cells from PBMCs. This clonotype was sampled from a human donor with Susac syndrome. The chain employs TRBV4-1 and TRBJ2-1; possible D gene TRBD2, 7 bases. CDR3 nucleotide sequence: TGCGCCAGCAGCCAGGGAGGGGGAGGCAATGAGCAGTTCTTC. Protein product: CASSQGGGGNEQFF.